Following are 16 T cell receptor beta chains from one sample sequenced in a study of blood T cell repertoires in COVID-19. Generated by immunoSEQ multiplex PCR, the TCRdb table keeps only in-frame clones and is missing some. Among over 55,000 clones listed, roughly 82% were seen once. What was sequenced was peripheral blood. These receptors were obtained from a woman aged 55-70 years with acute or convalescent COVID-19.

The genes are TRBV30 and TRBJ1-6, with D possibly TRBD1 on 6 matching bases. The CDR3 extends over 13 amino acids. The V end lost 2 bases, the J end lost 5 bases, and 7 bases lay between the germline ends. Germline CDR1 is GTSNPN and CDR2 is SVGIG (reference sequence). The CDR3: CAWSSGDNSPLHF. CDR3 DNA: TGTGCCTGGAGTTCAGGGGATAATTCACCCCTCCACTTT.

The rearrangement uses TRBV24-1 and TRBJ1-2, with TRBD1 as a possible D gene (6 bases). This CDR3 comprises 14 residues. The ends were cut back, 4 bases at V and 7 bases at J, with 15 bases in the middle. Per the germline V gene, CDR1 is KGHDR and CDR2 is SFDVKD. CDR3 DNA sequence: TGTGCCACCAGTGAATCAGGACAGCAAGGTGGCTACACCTTC. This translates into CATSESGQQGGYTF.

The CDR3 loop is CASSPPRRVTGELFF. The CDR3 DNA follows: TGTGCCAGCAGCCCCCCCCGTCGGGTCACCGGGGAGCTGTTTTTT. The chain combines TRBV7-8 with TRBJ2-2; D is ambiguous. This CDR3 spans 15 amino acids. V gave up 5 bases and J gave up 4 bases, with 14 bases separating them. Germline CDR1 reads SGHVS; CDR2 reads FQNEAQ.

The CDR3 coding sequence is TGCGCCAGCAGCCTCCGAGGGACAGGAACAGCTAATTCACCCCTCCACTTT. Protein product: CASSLRGTGTANSPLHF. V is TRBV5-1 and J is TRBJ1-6, with 8 bases identical to TRBD1. This CDR3 region has 17 residues. The V gene's germline CDR1 is SGHRS and CDR2 YFSETQ. The junction had 12 bases not matched to a gene; V was cut back by 4 bases and J by 6 bases.

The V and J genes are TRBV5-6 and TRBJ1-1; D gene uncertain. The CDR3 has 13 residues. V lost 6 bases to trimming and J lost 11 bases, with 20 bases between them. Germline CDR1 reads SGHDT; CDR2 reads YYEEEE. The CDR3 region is CASNIKTGPGAFF. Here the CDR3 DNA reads TGTGCCAGCAACATTAAAACCGGGCCGGGGGCTTTCTTT.

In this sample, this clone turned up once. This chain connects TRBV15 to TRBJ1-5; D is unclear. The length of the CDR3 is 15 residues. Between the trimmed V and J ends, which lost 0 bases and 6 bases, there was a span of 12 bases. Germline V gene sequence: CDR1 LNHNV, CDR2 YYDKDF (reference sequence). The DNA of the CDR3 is TGTGCCACCAGCAGAGATGTGGAGGGTACTCAGCCCCAGCATTTT. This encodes CATSRDVEGTQPQHF.

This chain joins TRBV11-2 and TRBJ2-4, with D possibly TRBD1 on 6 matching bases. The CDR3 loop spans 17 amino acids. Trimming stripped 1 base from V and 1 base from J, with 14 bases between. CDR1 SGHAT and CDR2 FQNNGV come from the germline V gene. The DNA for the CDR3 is TGTGCCAGCAGCTTAGTTTACAGGGTAGGTGCCAAAAACATTCAGTACTTC. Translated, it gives CASSLVYRVGAKNIQYF.

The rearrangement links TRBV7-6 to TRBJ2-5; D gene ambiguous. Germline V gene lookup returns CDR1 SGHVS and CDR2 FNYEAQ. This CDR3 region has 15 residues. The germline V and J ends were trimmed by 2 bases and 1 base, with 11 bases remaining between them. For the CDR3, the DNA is TGTGCCAGCAGCTTACCGTGGGCATCCCAAGAGACCCAGTACTTC. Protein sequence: CASSLPWASQETQYF.

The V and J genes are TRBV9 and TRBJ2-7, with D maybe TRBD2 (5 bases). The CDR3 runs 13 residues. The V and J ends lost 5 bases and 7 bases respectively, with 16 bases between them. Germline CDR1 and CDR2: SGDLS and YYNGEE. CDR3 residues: CASSATVGGEQYF. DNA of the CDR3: TGTGCCAGCAGTGCCACGGTGGGCGGGGAGCAGTACTTC.

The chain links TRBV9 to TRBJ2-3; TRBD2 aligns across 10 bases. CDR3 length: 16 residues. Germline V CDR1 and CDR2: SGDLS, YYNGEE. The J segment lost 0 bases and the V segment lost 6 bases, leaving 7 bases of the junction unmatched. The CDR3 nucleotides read TGTGCCAGCACCTTTTCTAGCGGGGGCAGCACAGATACGCAGTATTTT. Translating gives CASTFSSGGSTDTQYF.

CDR3 region: CASRERGTDTQYF. In nucleotides, the CDR3 is TGTGCCAGCAGGGAGCGGGGCACAGATACGCAGTATTTT. The J gene is TRBJ2-3, the V gene TRBV5-8; a weak D match, TRBD2 (6 bases). V was shortened by 5 bases and J by 1 base, with 8 bases between the two germline ends. The CDR3 is 13 residues long. Germline V lookup: CDR1 SGHTS, CDR2 YDEGEE.

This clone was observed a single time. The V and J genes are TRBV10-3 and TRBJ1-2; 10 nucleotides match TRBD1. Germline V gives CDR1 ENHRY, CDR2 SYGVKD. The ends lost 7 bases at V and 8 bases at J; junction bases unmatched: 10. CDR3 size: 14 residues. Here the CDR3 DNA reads TGTGCCATCAAATTTTCGGGACAGGGGAACGGCTACACCTTC. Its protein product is CAIKFSGQGNGYTF.

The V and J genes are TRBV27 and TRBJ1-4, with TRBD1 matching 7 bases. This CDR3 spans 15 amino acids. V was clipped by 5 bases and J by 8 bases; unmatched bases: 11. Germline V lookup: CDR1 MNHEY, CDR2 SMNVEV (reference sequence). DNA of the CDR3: TGTGCCAGCAGTAACGACAGGGAAGGTGGGGAAAAACTGTTTTTT. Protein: CASSNDREGGEKLFF.

The CDR3 nucleotides read TGTGCCAGCAGGGCGACAGGGGCGAACACTGAAGCTTTCTTT. It translates to CASRATGANTEAFF. V and J are TRBV2 and TRBJ1-1, with 8 bases fitting TRBD1. V lost 6 bases and J lost 1; bases outside the gene matches: 4. Germline assignment: CDR1 SNHLY and CDR2 FYNNEI. The CDR3 has 14 residues. The full variable domain, with the rest looked up from reference TRBV2 and TRBJ1-1, is EPEVTQTPSHQVTQMGQEVILRCVPISNHLYFYWYRQILGQKVEFLVSFYNNEISEKSEIFDDQFSVERPDGSNFTLKIRSTKLEDSAMYFCASRATGANTEAFFGQGTRLTVV.

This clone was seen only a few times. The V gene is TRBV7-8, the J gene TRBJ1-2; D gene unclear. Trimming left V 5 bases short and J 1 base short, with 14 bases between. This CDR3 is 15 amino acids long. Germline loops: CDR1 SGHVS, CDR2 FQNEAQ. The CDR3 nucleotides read TGTGCCAGCAGCCCGACTATCGCCTTTAACTATGGCTACACCTTC. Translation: CASSPTIAFNYGYTF.

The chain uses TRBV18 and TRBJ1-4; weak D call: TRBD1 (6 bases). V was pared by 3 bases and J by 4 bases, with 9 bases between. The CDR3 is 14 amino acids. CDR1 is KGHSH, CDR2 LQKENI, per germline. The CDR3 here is CASSPDSLNEKLFF. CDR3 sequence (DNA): TGTGCCAGCTCACCGGACAGCCTTAATGAAAAACTGTTTTTT.